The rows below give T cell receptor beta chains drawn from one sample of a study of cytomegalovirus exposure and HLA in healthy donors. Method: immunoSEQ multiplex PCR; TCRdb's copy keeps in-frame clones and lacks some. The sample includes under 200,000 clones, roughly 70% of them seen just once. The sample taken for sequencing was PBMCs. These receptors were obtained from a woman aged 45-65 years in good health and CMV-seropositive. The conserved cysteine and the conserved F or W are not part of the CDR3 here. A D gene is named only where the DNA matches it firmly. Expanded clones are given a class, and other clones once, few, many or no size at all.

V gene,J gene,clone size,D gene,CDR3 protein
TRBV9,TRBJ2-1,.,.,ASSVSLDEQF
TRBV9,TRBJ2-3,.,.,ASSVEGRGTDTQY
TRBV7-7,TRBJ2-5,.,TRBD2,ASSLQRGGEETQY
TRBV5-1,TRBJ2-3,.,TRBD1,ASSRTGEGTDTQY
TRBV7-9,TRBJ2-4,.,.,ADSPLAKNIQY
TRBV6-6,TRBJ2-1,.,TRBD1,ASRPQTGNNEQF
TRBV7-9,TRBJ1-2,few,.,ASSPDRRYYGYT
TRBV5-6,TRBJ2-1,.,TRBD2,ASSLASSGGPGEF
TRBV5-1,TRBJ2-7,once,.,ASSWGRQGYEQY
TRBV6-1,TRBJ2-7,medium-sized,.,ASSEGGSSYEQY
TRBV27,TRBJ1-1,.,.,ASSLNRVDTEAF
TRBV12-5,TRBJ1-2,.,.,ASGLVLYGYT